This TCR beta chain originates from a study of shared clonotypes between healthy human individuals. Germline-derived CDR1 and CDR2 are SGHRS and YFSETQ. V was shortened by 4 bases and J by 5 bases, with 15 bases between the two germline ends. CDR3 length equals 14 residues. The data were produced by immunoSEQ multiplex PCR, yet TCRdb's version contains in-frame clones alone and is incomplete. The top ten hold approximately 0.12% of the sample, which has hundreds of thousands of clones, 85% to 95% seen once. CD45RO-negative cells were positively selected for CCR7, leaving out terminally differentiated effector memory CD45RA+ cells.

The J gene is TRBJ1-1, the V gene TRBV5-1, with unresolved D. This sequence was found in a woman in her 30s in good health. Material for sequencing was naive CD8+ T cells sorted from blood. CDR3 protein: CASSPGGSPTEAFF. For the CDR3, the DNA is TGCGCCAGCAGCCCTGGCGGGAGCCCAACTGAAGCTTTCTTT. The complete variable domain, with remaining parts taken from reference TRBV5-1 and TRBJ1-1, reads KAGVTQTPRYLIKTRGQQVTLSCSPISGHRSVSWYQQTPGQGLQFLFEYFSETQRNKGNFPGRFSGRQFSNSRSEMNVSTLELGDSALYLCASSPGGSPTEAFFGQGTRLTVV.